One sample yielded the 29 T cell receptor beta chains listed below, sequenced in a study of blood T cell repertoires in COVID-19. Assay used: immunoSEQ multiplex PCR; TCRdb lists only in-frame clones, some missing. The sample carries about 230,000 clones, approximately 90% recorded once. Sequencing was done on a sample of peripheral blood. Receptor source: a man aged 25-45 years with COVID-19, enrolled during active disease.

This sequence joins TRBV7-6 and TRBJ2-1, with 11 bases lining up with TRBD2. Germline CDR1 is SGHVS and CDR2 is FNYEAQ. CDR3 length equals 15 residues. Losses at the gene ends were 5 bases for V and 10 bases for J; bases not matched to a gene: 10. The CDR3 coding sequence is TGTGCCAGCAGCCCTAGCGGGAGGCCCTTTGGGGAGCAGTTCTTC. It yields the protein CASSPSGRPFGEQFF.

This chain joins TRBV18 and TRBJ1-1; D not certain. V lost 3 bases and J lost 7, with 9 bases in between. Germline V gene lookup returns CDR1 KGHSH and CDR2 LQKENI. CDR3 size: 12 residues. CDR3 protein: CASSPQLDEAFF. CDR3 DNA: TGTGCCAGCTCACCCCAACTTGATGAAGCTTTCTTT. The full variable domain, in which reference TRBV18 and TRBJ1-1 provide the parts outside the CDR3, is NAGVMQNPRHLVRRRGQEARLRCSPMKGHSHVYWYRQLPEEGLKFMVYLQKENIIDESGMPKERFSAEFPKEGPSILRIQQVVRGDSAAYFCASSPQLDEAFFGQGTRLTVV.

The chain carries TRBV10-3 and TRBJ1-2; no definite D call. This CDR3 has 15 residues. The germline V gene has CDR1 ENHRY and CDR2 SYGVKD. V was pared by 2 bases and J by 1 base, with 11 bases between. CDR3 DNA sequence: TGTGCCATCAGTGAGGAAAACGGTATTAACTATGGCTACACCTTC. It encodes CAISEENGINYGYTF.

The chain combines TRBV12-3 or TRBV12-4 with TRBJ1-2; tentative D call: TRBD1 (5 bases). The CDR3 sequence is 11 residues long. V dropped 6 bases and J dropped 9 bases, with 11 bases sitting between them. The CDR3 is CASSLQERYTF. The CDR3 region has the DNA TGTGCCAGCAGCCTACAGGAGCGCTACACCTTC.

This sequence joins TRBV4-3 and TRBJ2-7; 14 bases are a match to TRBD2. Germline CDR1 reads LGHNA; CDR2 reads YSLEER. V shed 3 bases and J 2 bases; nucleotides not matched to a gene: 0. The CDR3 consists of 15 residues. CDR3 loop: CASSQGLAGAYEQYF. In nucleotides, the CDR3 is TGCGCCAGCAGCCAGGGACTAGCGGGGGCCTACGAGCAGTACTTC.

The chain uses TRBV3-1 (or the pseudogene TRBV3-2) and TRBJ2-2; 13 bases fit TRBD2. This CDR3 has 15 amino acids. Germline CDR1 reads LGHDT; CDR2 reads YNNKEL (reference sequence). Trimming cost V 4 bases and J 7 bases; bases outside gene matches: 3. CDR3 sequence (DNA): TGTGCCAGCAGCCGGACTAGCGGGAGCCGCGGGGAGCTGTTTTTT. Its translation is CASSRTSGSRGELFF.

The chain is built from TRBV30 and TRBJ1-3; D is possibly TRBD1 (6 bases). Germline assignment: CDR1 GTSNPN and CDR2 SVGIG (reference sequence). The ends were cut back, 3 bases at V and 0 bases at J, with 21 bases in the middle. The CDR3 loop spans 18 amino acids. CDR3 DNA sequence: TGTGCCTGGAGACGCACGCTCGGACAGACTTACTCTGGAAACACCATATATTTT. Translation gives CAWRRTLGQTYSGNTIYF.

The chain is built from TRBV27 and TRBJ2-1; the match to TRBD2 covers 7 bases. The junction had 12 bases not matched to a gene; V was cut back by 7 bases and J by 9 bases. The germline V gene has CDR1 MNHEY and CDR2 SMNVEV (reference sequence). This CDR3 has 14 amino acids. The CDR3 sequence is CASTEGGYVGEQFF. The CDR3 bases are TGTGCCAGCACGGAGGGAGGGTATGTTGGTGAGCAGTTCTTC.

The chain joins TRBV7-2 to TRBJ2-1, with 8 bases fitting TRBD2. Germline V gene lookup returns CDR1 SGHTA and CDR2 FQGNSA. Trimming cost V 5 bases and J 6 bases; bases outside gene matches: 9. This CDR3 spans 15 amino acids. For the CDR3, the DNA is TGTGCCAGCAGCGGGATAGCGGGGCCCCTCAATGAGCAGTTCTTC. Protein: CASSGIAGPLNEQFF.

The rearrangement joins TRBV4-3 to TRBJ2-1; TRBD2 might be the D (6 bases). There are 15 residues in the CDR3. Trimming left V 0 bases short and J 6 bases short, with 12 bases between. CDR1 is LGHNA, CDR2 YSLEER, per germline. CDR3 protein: CASSQDRRGSNEQFF. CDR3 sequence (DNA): TGCGCCAGCAGCCAAGATCGGCGGGGAAGCAATGAGCAGTTCTTC.

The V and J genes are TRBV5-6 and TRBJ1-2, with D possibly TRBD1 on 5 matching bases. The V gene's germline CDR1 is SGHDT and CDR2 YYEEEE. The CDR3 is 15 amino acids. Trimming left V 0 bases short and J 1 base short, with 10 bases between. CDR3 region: CASSLEGANNYGYTF. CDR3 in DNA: TGTGCCAGCAGCTTGGAAGGGGCTAATAACTATGGCTACACCTTC.

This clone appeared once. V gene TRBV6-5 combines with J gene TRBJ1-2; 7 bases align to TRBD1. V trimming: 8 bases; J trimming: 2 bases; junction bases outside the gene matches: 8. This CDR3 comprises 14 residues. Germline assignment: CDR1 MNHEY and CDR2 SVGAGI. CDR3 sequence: CASGLPGQNYGYTF. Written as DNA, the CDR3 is TGTGCCAGCGGTCTTCCGGGACAGAACTATGGCTACACCTTC.

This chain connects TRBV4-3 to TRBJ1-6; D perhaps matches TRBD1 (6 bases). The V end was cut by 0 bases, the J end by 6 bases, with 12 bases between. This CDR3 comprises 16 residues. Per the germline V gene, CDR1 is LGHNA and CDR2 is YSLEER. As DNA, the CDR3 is TGCGCCAGCAGCCAAGATAGGGCAGGGGCTAATTCACCCCTCCACTTT. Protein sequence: CASSQDRAGANSPLHF.

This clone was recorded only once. CDR3 coding DNA: TGTGCCAGCAGTCTCACAGGGGGCAGGGAGACCCAGTACTTC. Translation: CASSLTGGRETQYF. The genes are TRBV27 and TRBJ2-5, with 9 nucleotides matching TRBD1. V dropped 5 bases and J dropped 5; count of bases not matched to a gene: 6. CDR3 length: 14 amino acids. The V gene's germline CDR1 is MNHEY and CDR2 SMNVEV (reference sequence).

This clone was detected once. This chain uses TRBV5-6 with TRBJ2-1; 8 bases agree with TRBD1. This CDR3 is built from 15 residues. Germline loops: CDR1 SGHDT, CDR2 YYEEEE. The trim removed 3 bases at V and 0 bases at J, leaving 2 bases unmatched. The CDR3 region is CASSSGGISYNEQFF. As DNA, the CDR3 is TGTGCCAGCAGCTCAGGGGGCATCTCCTACAATGAGCAGTTCTTC.

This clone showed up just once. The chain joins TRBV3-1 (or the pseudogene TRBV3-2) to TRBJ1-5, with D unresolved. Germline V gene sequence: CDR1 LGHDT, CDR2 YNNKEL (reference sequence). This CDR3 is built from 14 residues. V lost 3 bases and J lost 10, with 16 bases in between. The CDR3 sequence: CASSQNTGREPQHF. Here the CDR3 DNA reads TGTGCCAGCAGCCAGAACACCGGGCGGGAACCCCAGCATTTT.

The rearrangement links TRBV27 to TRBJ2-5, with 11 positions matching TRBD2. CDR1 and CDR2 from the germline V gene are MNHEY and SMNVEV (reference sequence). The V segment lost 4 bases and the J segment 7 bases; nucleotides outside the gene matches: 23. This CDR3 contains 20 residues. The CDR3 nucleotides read TGTGCCAGCAGTTCGAAACCTCCGGGACTAGCGGCCAAAGATAGAAGGACCCAGTACTTC. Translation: CASSSKPPGLAAKDRRTQYF.

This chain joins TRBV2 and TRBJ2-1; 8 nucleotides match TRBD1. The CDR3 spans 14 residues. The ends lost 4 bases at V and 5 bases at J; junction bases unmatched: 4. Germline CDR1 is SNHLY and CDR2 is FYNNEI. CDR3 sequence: CASSAGQANNEQFF. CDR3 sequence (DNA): TGTGCCAGCAGTGCGGGACAGGCGAACAATGAGCAGTTCTTC.

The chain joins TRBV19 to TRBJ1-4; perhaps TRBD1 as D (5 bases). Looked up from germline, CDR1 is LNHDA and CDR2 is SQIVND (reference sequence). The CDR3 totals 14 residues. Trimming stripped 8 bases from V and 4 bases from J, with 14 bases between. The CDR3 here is CASVGGALNEKLFF. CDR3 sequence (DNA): TGTGCCAGTGTCGGCGGGGCCCTTAATGAAAAACTGTTTTTT.

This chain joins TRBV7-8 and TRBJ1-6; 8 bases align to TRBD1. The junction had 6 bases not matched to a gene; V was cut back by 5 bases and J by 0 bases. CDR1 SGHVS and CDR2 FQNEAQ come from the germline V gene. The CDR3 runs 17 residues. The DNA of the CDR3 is TGTGCCAGCAGCGCACAGGGGGTGCCCTCCTATAATTCACCCCTCCACTTT. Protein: CASSAQGVPSYNSPLHF.

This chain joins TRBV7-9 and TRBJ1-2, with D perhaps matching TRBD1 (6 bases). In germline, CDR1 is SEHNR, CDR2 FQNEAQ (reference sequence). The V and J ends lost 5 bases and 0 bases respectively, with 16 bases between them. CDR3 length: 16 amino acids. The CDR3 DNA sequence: TGTGCCAGCAGCCCGGACAGTCTTCTAGCTAACTATGGCTACACCTTC. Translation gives CASSPDSLLANYGYTF.

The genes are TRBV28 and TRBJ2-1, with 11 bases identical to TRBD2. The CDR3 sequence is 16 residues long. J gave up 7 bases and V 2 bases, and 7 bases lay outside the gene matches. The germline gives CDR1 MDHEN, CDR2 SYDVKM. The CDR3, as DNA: TGTGCCAGCAGTTTAACTAGCGGGAGTATTGGGAATGAGCAGTTCTTC. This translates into CASSLTSGSIGNEQFF.

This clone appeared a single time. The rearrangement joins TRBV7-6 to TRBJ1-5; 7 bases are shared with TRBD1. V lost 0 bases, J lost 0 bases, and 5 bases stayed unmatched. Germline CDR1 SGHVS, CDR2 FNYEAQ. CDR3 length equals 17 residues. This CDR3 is CASSLAVYRGSNQPQHF. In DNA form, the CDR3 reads TGTGCCAGCAGCTTAGCAGTTTACAGGGGTAGCAATCAGCCCCAGCATTTT.

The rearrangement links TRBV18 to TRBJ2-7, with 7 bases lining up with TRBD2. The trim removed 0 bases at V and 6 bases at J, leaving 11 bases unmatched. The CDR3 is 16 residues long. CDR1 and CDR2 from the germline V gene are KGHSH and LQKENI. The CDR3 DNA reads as TGTGCCAGCTCACCACCGAGAGGAAGCGGGGATTCCGAGCAGTACTTC. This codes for CASSPPRGSGDSEQYF. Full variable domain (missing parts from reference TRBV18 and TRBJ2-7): NAGVMQNPRHLVRRRGQEARLRCSPMKGHSHVYWYRQLPEEGLKFMVYLQKENIIDESGMPKERFSAEFPKEGPSILRIQQVVRGDSAAYFCASSPPRGSGDSEQYFGPGTRLTVT.

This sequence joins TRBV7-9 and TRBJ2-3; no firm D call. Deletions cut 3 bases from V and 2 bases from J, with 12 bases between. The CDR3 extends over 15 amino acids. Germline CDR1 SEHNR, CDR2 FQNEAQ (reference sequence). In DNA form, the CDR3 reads TGTGCCAGCAGCTTGCAGGCCTCCGACACAGATACGCAGTATTTT. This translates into CASSLQASDTDTQYF.

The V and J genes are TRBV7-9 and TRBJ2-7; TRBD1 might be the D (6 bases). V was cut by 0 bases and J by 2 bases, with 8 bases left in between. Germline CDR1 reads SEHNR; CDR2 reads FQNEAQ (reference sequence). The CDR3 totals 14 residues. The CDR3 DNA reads TGTGCCAGCAGCTTAGCAACAGGGCCCTACGAGCAGTACTTC. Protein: CASSLATGPYEQYF.

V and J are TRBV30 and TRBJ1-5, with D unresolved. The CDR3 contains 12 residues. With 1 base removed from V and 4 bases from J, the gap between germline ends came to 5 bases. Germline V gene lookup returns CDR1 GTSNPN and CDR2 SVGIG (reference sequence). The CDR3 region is CAWSDGNQPQHF. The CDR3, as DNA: TGTGCCTGGAGTGACGGTAATCAGCCCCAGCATTTT.

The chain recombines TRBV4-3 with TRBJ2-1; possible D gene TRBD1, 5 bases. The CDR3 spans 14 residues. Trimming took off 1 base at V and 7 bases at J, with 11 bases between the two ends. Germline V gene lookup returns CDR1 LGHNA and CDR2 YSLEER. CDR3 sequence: CASSQVLRGNEQFF. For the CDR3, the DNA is TGCGCCAGCAGCCAAGTATTAAGGGGAAATGAGCAGTTCTTC.

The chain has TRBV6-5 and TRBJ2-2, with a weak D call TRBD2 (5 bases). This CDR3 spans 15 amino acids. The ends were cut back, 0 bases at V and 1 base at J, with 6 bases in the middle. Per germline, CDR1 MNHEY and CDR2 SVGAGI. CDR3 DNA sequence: TGTGCCAGCAGTTACTCCCGGGGGAACACCGGGGAGCTGTTTTTT. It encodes CASSYSRGNTGELFF.